This T cell receptor beta chain was found in a study of T cell repertoires in cytomegalovirus infection. TCRdb re-called the reads with MiXCR, one entry per CDR3 protein. The table has hundreds of thousands of distinct CDR3 sequences, about 30% seen once; the top ten hold roughly 20%. CDR3 length: 13 residues. Germline lookup yields CDR1 SNHLY and CDR2 FYNNEI. V gave up 6 bases and J gave up 5 bases, with 14 bases separating them. For this clonotype: Its antigen is still unknown.

The sequencing here drew on cultured PBMCs, taken from culture after CMV antigen stimulation. The chain employs TRBV2 and TRBJ2-7; D may be TRBD1 (6 bases). This receptor was obtained from a human donor in good health (CMV status not recorded). Some clones in this sample may be carry-over from other donors' samples. CDR3 nucleotide sequence: TGTGCCAGCAGGCCACGACAGGCTAACGAGCAGTACTTC. Translating gives CASRPRQANEQYF.